The clone carrying this TCR delta chain occurred many times. Other DNA sequences in this sample translate to the same CDR3. TRG and TRD sequences were obtained from every sorted gammadelta sample. TCRdb reapplied CATT to the multiplex PCR reads. Of some 50,000 delta-chain clones listed, 1.5% to 2% are singletons. These data are taken from a study of γδ T cells in repeated Plasmodium falciparum infection. This receptor was taken from a pool of human donors (malaria-infected and uninfected, not separated). Sequenced input: gamma-delta T cells from blood.

The CDR3 nucleotides read TGTGCCTTTGGGGCCTTCCTACGTGAGGGCCTGGAGTACACCGATAAACTCATCTTT. Its protein is CAFGAFLREGLEYTDKLIF. The chain joins TRDV3 to TRDJ1, with 9 bases lining up with TRDD2. Germline assignment: CDR1 TVYSNPD and CDR2 GDNSRS (reference sequence). Losses at the gene ends were 2 bases for V and 0 bases for J; bases not matched to a gene: 19. CDR3 length equals 19 residues.